The 3 T cell receptor beta chains given below trace back to one sample, sequenced in a study of T cell responses to AZD1222 COVID-19 vaccine. Sequenced by immunoSEQ multiplex PCR; TCRdb stores in-frame clones only, minus some. The data contain about 100,000 clones, about 90% of them singletons. The sequencing used peripheral blood, collected on day 0 of AZD1222 vaccination. Receptor source: an adult in good health.

The chain carries TRBV9 and TRBJ1-2; no clear D gene. Germline CDR1 SGDLS, CDR2 YYNGEE. The V end was cut by 2 bases, the J end by 8 bases, with 16 bases between. The CDR3 is made up of 14 amino acids. CDR3 nucleotides: TGTGCCAGCAGCGTGGGATGGAGAATTCAGGGCTACACCTTC. Its translation: CASSVGWRIQGYTF.

This chain joins TRBV28 and TRBJ1-2; 7 bases line up with TRBD1. Germline V gene sequence: CDR1 MDHEN, CDR2 SYDVKM. The CDR3 has 15 residues. V trimming: 7 bases; J trimming: 7 bases; junction bases outside the gene matches: 15. CDR3 residues: CASMGLSSPGGGYTF. In nucleotides, the CDR3 is TGTGCCAGCATGGGTCTTTCTTCCCCAGGGGGTGGCTACACCTTC.

The J gene is TRBJ2-7, the V gene TRBV7-2; D gene ambiguous. Trimming took 1 base from V and 2 from J, leaving 9 bases between them. This CDR3 is 14 amino acids long. The germline CDR1 and CDR2 sequences are SGHTA and FQGNSA. CDR3 residues: CASSLDLVPYEQYF. DNA for the CDR3: TGTGCCAGCAGCTTAGATCTGGTGCCCTACGAGCAGTACTTC.